Described below is a single TCR beta chain sequence and its context. This sample was included in a study of blood T cell repertoires in COVID-19. Study in general: Acute and convalescent COVID-19 samples came from the United States, Italy and Spain. PBMCs, B-cell-depleted T cells, or T cells were the source of the cDNA or gDNA that made up the material.

CDR1 MNHEY and CDR2 SVGAGI come from the germline V gene. Trimming stripped 4 bases from V and 9 bases from J, with 16 bases between. There are 14 residues in the CDR3. The authors' processing: Using reference gene primer amplification, nucleated cell counts were estimated. TCRdb's copy holds only in-frame clones and misses some; the assay was immunoSEQ multiplex PCR. V, J and clone size derive from that table, while D and trimming were established from the DNA sequence. The sample has a few hundred thousand clones; roughly 88% are singletons. Input material: peripheral blood. The genes are TRBV6-5 and TRBJ2-1, with a possible D match to TRBD2 (6 bases). This TCR was sampled from a woman between 35 and 50 years old who had recovered from COVID-19. CDR3 sequence reads: CASSSKMTSVEQFF. CDR3 DNA: TGTGCCAGCAGTTCCAAAATGACTAGTGTTGAGCAGTTCTTC.